These 4 T cell receptor beta chains were all obtained from the same sample, sequenced in a study of T cell clonotyping in hematopoietic cell transplantation. Clones were sequenced by immunoSEQ multiplex PCR, and TCRdb holds only the in-frame ones, with some missing. The table lists tens of thousands of clones, 95% of them singletons. The specimen was peripheral blood mononuclear cells. These receptors were taken from a man aged 30-40 years in good health. Some clones in this sample may be carry-over from other donors' samples.

This clone has just one count. The chain is built from TRBV5-1 and TRBJ2-3; the D is unclear. Trimming took 0 bases from V and 3 from J, leaving 8 bases between them. Germline loops: CDR1 SGHRS, CDR2 YFSETQ. CDR3 length: 14 amino acids. CDR3 amino acids: CASSLAEATDTQYF. DNA of the CDR3: TGCGCCAGCAGCTTGGCCGAGGCTACAGATACGCAGTATTTT.

This clone was counted a single time. The chain couples TRBV19 to TRBJ1-5; D remains unclear. Germline loops: CDR1 LNHDA, CDR2 SQIVND (reference sequence). This CDR3 region has 14 residues. Trimming shortened V by 1 base and J by 7 bases, and 11 bases separated the two germline ends. This chain's CDR3 is CASSIAGFSQPQHF. For the CDR3, the DNA is TGTGCCAGTAGTATAGCGGGGTTCAGCCAGCCCCAGCATTTT.

The genes are TRBV2 and TRBJ2-1; 8 bases align to TRBD2. J lost 7 bases, V lost 3 bases, and 11 bases had no gene match. Germline CDR1 SNHLY, CDR2 FYNNEI. The length of the CDR3 is 16 residues. CDR3: CASSDRPGGPRNEQFF. DNA of the CDR3: TGTGCCAGCAGTGATCGTCCGGGGGGGCCGAGGAATGAGCAGTTCTTC.

CDR3 nucleotide sequence: TGTGCCAGCAGTCGTGTTATAGACTATGGCTACACCTTC. Its protein is CASSRVIDYGYTF. This rearrangement joins TRBV14 to TRBJ1-2; no firm D call. This CDR3 contains 13 residues. With 6 bases removed from V and 3 bases from J, the gap between germline ends came to 11 bases. From germline, CDR1 is SGHDN and CDR2 FVKESK.